This T cell receptor (beta chain) came from a study of T-cell reconstitution after alpha-beta-depleted transplantation in children. TCRbeta library preparation incorporated unique molecular identifiers. In TCRdb, the PCR reads were re-called with MiXCR into one record per CDR3 protein. The sample carries more than 200,000 distinct CDR3 sequences, around 8.9% recorded once. This clonotype was counted at least ten times. CDR1 is SGHTA, CDR2 FQGNSA, per germline. This CDR3 is built from 17 residues. The J segment lost 4 bases and the V segment lost 0 bases, leaving 10 bases of the junction unmatched. The gene calls are TRBV7-2 and TRBJ1-2; TRBD1 aligns across 8 bases. This receptor was taken from a human donor who donated a stem cell graft to a child with SCID. Sequenced material: PBMCs from the stem cell graft donor, taken from the stem cell graft. The CDR3 reads CASSLAQGARISYGYTF. The DNA of the CDR3 is TGTGCCAGCAGCTTAGCGCAGGGGGCGCGAATTTCCTATGGCTACACCTTC.